This is a list of T cell receptor beta chains from one sample in a study of cytomegalovirus exposure and HLA in healthy donors. Measured with immunoSEQ multiplex PCR; TCRdb has only the in-frame clones, and not every one. This sample has approximately 200,000 clones, with about three quarters found just once. Sequencing input: PBMCs. Source of these receptors: a man aged 40-49 years in good health and CMV-seronegative. CDR3s include the opening cysteine and the closing phenylalanine or tryptophan. Each record gives: J gene, V gene, CDR3 protein.

j_call: TRBJ2-3; v_call: TRBV30; cdr3_aa: CAWSVVSGRVTDTQYF
j_call: TRBJ2-2; v_call: TRBV7-6; cdr3_aa: CASSPNPLAGGVDTGELFF
j_call: TRBJ1-1; v_call: TRBV6-4; cdr3_aa: CASSEFSGRSTEAFF
j_call: TRBJ2-2; v_call: TRBV28; cdr3_aa: CASSSGAGGGGELFF
j_call: TRBJ1-3; v_call: TRBV7-9; cdr3_aa: CASSGYRSFSGDTIYF
j_call: TRBJ2-3; v_call: TRBV18; cdr3_aa: CASSSSVGTDTQYF
j_call: TRBJ2-3; v_call: TRBV5-6; cdr3_aa: CASSLGGRTGTQYF
j_call: TRBJ1-2; v_call: TRBV5-6; cdr3_aa: CASSSGGTNYGYTF
j_call: TRBJ1-1; v_call: TRBV5-6; cdr3_aa: CASSLDAGREAFF
j_call: TRBJ2-1; v_call: TRBV25-1; cdr3_aa: CASSEGLLAGANEQFF
j_call: TRBJ1-5; v_call: TRBV6-6; cdr3_aa: CASTMGGDNYQPQHF
j_call: TRBJ2-2; v_call: TRBV13; cdr3_aa: CASSSGLAGVRELFF
j_call: TRBJ1-1; v_call: TRBV6-5; cdr3_aa: CASSTRVRGQRAFF
j_call: TRBJ2-5; v_call: TRBV6-6; cdr3_aa: CASKGQGKQETQYF
j_call: TRBJ2-1; v_call: TRBV5-1; cdr3_aa: CASSLAYGGNEQFF
j_call: TRBJ1-1; v_call: TRBV7-2; cdr3_aa: CASSTQGRYAEAFF
j_call: TRBJ1-1; v_call: TRBV18; cdr3_aa: CASSPPRGQNTEAFF
j_call: TRBJ1-1; v_call: TRBV14; cdr3_aa: CASSQEEVPNTEAFF
j_call: TRBJ2-2; v_call: TRBV7-6; cdr3_aa: CASSLGRVTGELFF
j_call: TRBJ1-1; v_call: TRBV5-8; cdr3_aa: CASSLGGNTEAFF
j_call: TRBJ2-7; v_call: TRBV4-3; cdr3_aa: CASSQVSFGQGGYEQYF
j_call: TRBJ1-6; v_call: TRBV9; cdr3_aa: CASSVDREIYNSPLHF
j_call: TRBJ2-7; v_call: TRBV28; cdr3_aa: CASKRVPSGSYEQYF
j_call: TRBJ1-1; v_call: TRBV29-1; cdr3_aa: CSVEGLPPNTEAFF
j_call: TRBJ1-5; v_call: TRBV2; cdr3_aa: CASSESGQGSNQPQHF
j_call: TRBJ1-1; v_call: TRBV29-1; cdr3_aa: CSVRTGKTEAFF
j_call: TRBJ2-5; v_call: TRBV6-4; cdr3_aa: CASSDGAASSNETQYF
j_call: TRBJ2-7; v_call: TRBV2; cdr3_aa: CASRQTSGRSDEQYF
j_call: TRBJ1-5; v_call: TRBV2; cdr3_aa: CASTRGVTSNQPQHF
j_call: TRBJ1-1; v_call: TRBV10-2; cdr3_aa: CASSWDSSRPEAFF
j_call: TRBJ1-1; v_call: TRBV19; cdr3_aa: CATTLGQSNTEAFF
j_call: TRBJ2-7; v_call: TRBV4-1; cdr3_aa: CASSQNRGHYEQYF
j_call: TRBJ2-7; v_call: TRBV9; cdr3_aa: CASSVEGQEGHEQYF
j_call: TRBJ1-6; v_call: TRBV7-2; cdr3_aa: CASSPWTGENSPLHF
j_call: TRBJ2-2; v_call: TRBV5-1; cdr3_aa: CASSSGLTQNTGELFF
j_call: TRBJ2-6; v_call: TRBV28; cdr3_aa: CASSPGQGASSGANVLTF
j_call: -; v_call: TRBV4-2; cdr3_aa: CASSLEAHYEQYF
j_call: TRBJ1-3; v_call: TRBV5-6; cdr3_aa: CASSFSRGFGGNTIYF
j_call: TRBJ1-4; v_call: TRBV27; cdr3_aa: CASSPTPTGGKTNEKLFF
j_call: TRBJ1-4; v_call: TRBV5-1; cdr3_aa: CASSLGNNREEDEKLFF
j_call: TRBJ1-1; v_call: TRBV2; cdr3_aa: CASSDRGGTEAFF
j_call: TRBJ1-5; v_call: TRBV4-1; cdr3_aa: CASSPYPHRGNQPQHF
j_call: TRBJ2-2; v_call: TRBV2; cdr3_aa: CASSFTDKGTGELFF
j_call: TRBJ2-1; v_call: TRBV28; cdr3_aa: CASSSGFSGIGNEQFF
j_call: TRBJ1-5; v_call: TRBV2; cdr3_aa: CASSGSEVTSNQPQHF
j_call: TRBJ1-1; v_call: TRBV5-1; cdr3_aa: CASSPSPRGNTEAFF
j_call: TRBJ2-5; v_call: TRBV7-9; cdr3_aa: CASSHALRVQETQYF
j_call: TRBJ2-5; v_call: TRBV5-6; cdr3_aa: CASSRGLAKETQYF
j_call: TRBJ1-4; v_call: TRBV7-8; cdr3_aa: CASSLAGTPPTNEKLFF
j_call: TRBJ2-1; v_call: TRBV25-1; cdr3_aa: CASSEPGQVKQFF
j_call: TRBJ1-5; v_call: TRBV19; cdr3_aa: CASSILRQGGNSNQPQHF
j_call: TRBJ1-2; v_call: TRBV5-4; cdr3_aa: CASSLAGSGGYTF
j_call: TRBJ2-2; v_call: TRBV27; cdr3_aa: CASSFNGPGELFF
j_call: TRBJ2-1; v_call: TRBV5-6; cdr3_aa: CASSNSGSEQFF
j_call: TRBJ2-5; v_call: TRBV6-1; cdr3_aa: CASSEAAGGPETQYF
j_call: TRBJ1-1; v_call: TRBV30; cdr3_aa: CAWSVSTGAEAFF
j_call: TRBJ1-5; v_call: TRBV5-1; cdr3_aa: CASSQGEGQPQHF
j_call: TRBJ1-5; v_call: TRBV7-9; cdr3_aa: CASSPGTVISNQPQHF
j_call: TRBJ2-7; v_call: TRBV4-1; cdr3_aa: CASSLTGSRDYEQYF